The 8 T cell receptor beta chains given below trace back to one sample, sequenced in a study of identical twins. TCRdb used MiXCR to reprocess the 5' RACE reads, holding one entry per CDR3 protein. This table holds approximately 620,000 distinct CDR3 sequences, more than 6.5% found once. This sample also belongs to another study, concerning yellow fever vaccine responses in identical twins.

Sequencing input: PBMCs. The receptors originated from a woman under 30 in good health.

With respect to this clonotype: A much larger clone is a single base away; this may be a read error. The chain combines TRBV5-6 with TRBJ2-2; no firm D call. The germline gives CDR1 SGHDT, CDR2 YYEEEE. Trimming cost V 0 bases and J 9 bases, with 3 bases left between them. The CDR3 loop spans 11 amino acids. The CDR3 sequence: CASSLDWELFF. CDR3 DNA: TGTGCCAGCAGCTTGGACTGGGAGCTGTTTTTT.

This clonotype came up a few times. The chain is built from TRBV10-3 and TRBJ2-5, with D possibly matching TRBD1 (7 bases). The CDR3 totals 13 residues. Trimming pared 10 bases from V and 3 bases from J, leaving 15 bases between. Per germline, CDR1 ENHRY and CDR2 SYGVKD. CDR3 residues: CATSRGAKETQYF. The CDR3, as DNA: TGTGCCACGAGCAGGGGGGCTAAAGAGACCCAGTACTTC.

This clonotype came up many times. V and J are TRBV10-3 and TRBJ2-7; D gene uncertain. Germline V gene lookup returns CDR1 ENHRY and CDR2 SYGVKD. Between the trimmed V and J ends, which lost 2 bases and 6 bases, there was a span of 11 bases. This CDR3 comprises 13 residues. The CDR3 spells CAISEGSPIEQYF. The CDR3 nucleotides are TGTGCCATCAGTGAGGGTAGTCCGATCGAGCAGTACTTC.

The rearrangement joins TRBV7-2 to TRBJ2-6, with D tentatively TRBD1 or TRBD2 (5 bases each). CDR1 SGHTA and CDR2 FQGNSA come from the germline V gene. The V gene lost 5 bases and the J gene lost 1 base, with 12 bases spanning the gap. CDR3 length: 16 residues. CDR3 protein: CASSLRDVSGANVLTF. Here the CDR3 DNA reads TGTGCCAGCAGCCTTAGGGACGTATCTGGGGCCAACGTCCTGACTTTC.

This clonotype was detected many times. This chain uses TRBV9 with TRBJ1-3; the match to TRBD1 covers 7 bases. The germline CDR1 and CDR2 sequences are SGDLS and YYNGEE. The CDR3 runs to 16 residues. The V gene end was trimmed by 3 bases and the J gene end by 0 bases; junction bases not matched to a gene: 6. CDR3 DNA sequence: TGTGCCAGCAGCGCTACAGGGGCCAACTCTGGAAACACCATATATTTT. Translated, it gives CASSATGANSGNTIYF. Complete variable domain (other parts from reference TRBV9 and TRBJ1-3): DSGVTQTPKHLITATGQRVTLRCSPRSGDLSVYWYQQSLDQGLQFLIQYYNGEERAKGNILERFSAQQFPDLHSELNLSSLELGDSALYFCASSATGANSGNTIYFGEGSWLTVV.

This clonotype was recorded at least ten times. V gene TRBV20-1 combines with J gene TRBJ2-3, with 7 bases aligning to TRBD1. Looked up from germline, CDR1 is DFQATT and CDR2 is SNEGSKA (reference sequence). CDR3 length equals 14 residues. V lost 2 bases and J lost 7; bases outside the gene matches: 9. CDR3 protein: CSARPNRQGNTQYF. In DNA form, the CDR3 reads TGCAGTGCTAGACCTAACCGACAGGGCAATACGCAGTATTTT.

Only a few counts were recorded for this clonotype. The chain couples TRBV27 to TRBJ2-7, with unresolved D. The ends were cut back, 5 bases at V and 4 bases at J, with 9 bases in the middle. The CDR3 covers 12 residues. Germline V gives CDR1 MNHEY, CDR2 SMNVEV (reference sequence). The CDR3 sequence is CASSMDGYEQYF. DNA of the CDR3: TGTGCCAGCAGTATGGACGGATACGAGCAGTACTTC.

This clonotype was counted at least ten times. The chain has TRBV4-2 and TRBJ2-5; 8 nucleotides line up with TRBD2. Trimming took 3 bases from V and 1 from J; bases not matched to a gene: 1. The CDR3 covers 14 residues. Per the germline V gene, CDR1 is LGHNA and CDR2 is YNFKEQ. The DNA for the CDR3 is TGTGCCAGCAGCCAGGGACTAGGCCAAGAGACCCAGTACTTC. Protein sequence: CASSQGLGQETQYF.